What follows are 24 T cell receptor beta chains derived from one specimen sequenced in a study of early T cells in non-severe SARS-CoV-2 infection. TCRdb processed the 5' RACE reads anew with MiXCR; each CDR3 protein has one entry. This table holds more than 80,000 distinct CDR3 sequences, approximately 15% found once. The sample taken for sequencing was whole blood. These receptors originate from an adult who was a healthcare worker with PCR-confirmed SARS-CoV-2 infection or an uninfected control (not recorded which).

The rearrangement uses TRBV29-1 and TRBJ2-1, with D possibly being TRBD1 (5 bases). Germline CDR1 SQVTM, CDR2 ANQGSEA. V lost 6 bases, J lost 5 bases, and 11 bases lay in between. The CDR3 covers 12 residues. This CDR3 is CSVGRQNNEQFF. The DNA for the CDR3 is TGCAGCGTCGGTCGACAGAACAATGAGCAGTTCTTC.

The chain recombines TRBV20-1 with TRBJ2-3, with 12 bases aligning to TRBD2. CDR3 size: 16 residues. The V segment lost 5 bases and the J segment 0 bases; nucleotides outside the gene matches: 6. Germline CDR1 DFQATT, CDR2 SNEGSKA (reference sequence). CDR3 bases: TGCAGTGCTGACGGGACTAGCGGGCTTAGCACAGATACGCAGTATTTT. It translates to CSADGTSGLSTDTQYF.

This clonotype was observed a handful of times. The V call is TRBV6-2 or TRBV6-3, the J call TRBJ1-6, with D possibly matching TRBD1 (5 bases). The V end was cut by 6 bases, the J end by 8 bases, with 14 bases between. The CDR3 covers 14 residues. Germline V lookup: CDR1 MNHEY, CDR2 SVGEGT. Written as DNA, the CDR3 is TGTGCCAGCAGACACGATAGACAGTATTCACCCCTCCACTTT. It specifies CASRHDRQYSPLHF.

The rearrangement links TRBV4-3 to TRBJ1-2; possibly TRBD1 for D (5 bases). V lost 3 bases and J 4 bases, leaving 12 bases between the germline ends. This CDR3 is built from 14 residues. Germline CDR1 is LGHNA and CDR2 is YSLEER. The CDR3 spells CASSQGGRAYGYTF. CDR3 DNA: TGCGCCAGCAGCCAGGGGGGAAGGGCCTATGGCTACACCTTC.

The J gene is TRBJ1-1, the V gene TRBV4-3; D might be TRBD1 (6 bases). Germline lookup yields CDR1 LGHNA and CDR2 YSLEER. The CDR3 is 14 amino acids. Trimming pared 5 bases from V and 1 base from J, leaving 11 bases between. The CDR3 nucleotides are TGCGCCAGCAGCATGGACAGCCGGAACACTGAAGCTTTCTTT. Amino acid sequence: CASSMDSRNTEAFF.

The chain combines TRBV19 with TRBJ2-1; 8 bases are a match to TRBD2. Germline trimming cut 5 bases from V and 2 bases from J; bases unmatched to any gene: 2. The germline CDR1 and CDR2 sequences are LNHDA and SQIVND (reference sequence). CDR3 length: 14 amino acids. The CDR3 loop reads CASSQREPYNEQFF. The CDR3, as DNA: TGTGCCAGTAGTCAGCGGGAGCCCTACAATGAGCAGTTCTTC.

The chain carries TRBV2 and TRBJ2-7; D might be TRBD1 (6 bases). Germline assignment: CDR1 SNHLY and CDR2 FYNNEI. V was pared by 4 bases and J by 6 bases, with 13 bases between. The CDR3 has 13 residues. In nucleotides, the CDR3 is TGTGCCAGCAGTGGGGACAAGGCAGGCGAGCAGTACTTC. Protein sequence: CASSGDKAGEQYF. Combining the CDR3 with reference TRBV2 and TRBJ2-7 gives the whole variable domain EPEVTQTPSHQVTQMGQEVILRCVPISNHLYFYWYRQILGQKVEFLVSFYNNEISEKSEIFDDQFSVERPDGSNFTLKIRSTKLEDSAMYFCASSGDKAGEQYFGPGTRLTVT.

A few counts support this clonotype. The rearrangement uses TRBV28 and TRBJ2-4; the D is unclear. The CDR3 is 13 amino acids. Germline V gene lookup returns CDR1 MDHEN and CDR2 SYDVKM. Deletions cut 7 bases from V and 6 bases from J, with 13 bases between. The CDR3 DNA follows: TGTGCCAGCAAACTAATTGACTTAAACATTCAGTACTTC. This translates into CASKLIDLNIQYF.

This clonotype was seen many times. This rearrangement joins TRBV29-1 to TRBJ1-4, with a weak D call TRBD1 (5 bases). Germline assignment: CDR1 SQVTM and CDR2 ANQGSEA. The V end was cut by 5 bases, the J end by 8 bases, with 12 bases between. This CDR3 region has 12 residues. The CDR3 loop reads CSVHGDGEKLFF. The CDR3 DNA reads as TGCAGCGTTCACGGGGACGGGGAAAAACTGTTTTTT. Variable domain in full (rest from reference TRBV29-1 and TRBJ1-4): SAVISQKPSRDICQRGTSLTIQCQVDSQVTMMFWYRQQPGQSLTLIATANQGSEATYESGFVIDKFPISRPNLTFSTLTVSNMSPEDSSIYLCSVHGDGEKLFFGSGTQLSVL.

This clonotype occurred a few times. Germline and junction disagree at one end, which may indicate a read error. J is TRBJ2-7 and V is TRBV29-1; TRBD2 is a possible D gene (5 bases). The CDR3 contains 10 residues. From germline, CDR1 is SQVTM and CDR2 ANQGSEA. CDR3 loop: CPGAEYEQYF. CDR3 coding DNA: TGTCCCGGAGCGGAGTACGAGCAGTACTTC.

This clonotype occurred a few times. This sequence joins TRBV6-2 or TRBV6-3 and TRBJ2-1, with D perhaps matching TRBD2 (6 bases). This CDR3 is built from 15 residues. Germline V lookup: CDR1 MNHEY, CDR2 SVGEGT. V lost 4 bases and J 9 bases, leaving 19 bases between the germline ends. The CDR3 DNA follows: TGTGCCAGCAGTTCGGGACTCGACTACTTCGGTGAGCAGTTCTTC. Encoded protein: CASSSGLDYFGEQFF.

V gene TRBV27 combines with J gene TRBJ2-3; tentatively, D is TRBD2 (6 bases). Deletions cut 10 bases from V and 4 bases from J, with 12 bases between. Germline V gives CDR1 MNHEY, CDR2 SMNVEV (reference sequence). There are 12 residues in the CDR3. This CDR3 reads CATTGGADTQYF. The CDR3, as DNA: TGTGCCACCACCGGAGGGGCAGATACGCAGTATTTT.

The chain uses TRBV6-1 and TRBJ1-2; D ambiguous. Germline CDR1 and CDR2: MNHNS and SASEGT. CDR3 length: 13 residues. Trimming removed 6 bases from V and 4 bases from J, with 12 bases in between. The CDR3 nucleotides read TGTGCCAGCAGAGATAATTCCCCCTATGGCTACACCTTC. Translated, it gives CASRDNSPYGYTF.

This clonotype has only a few counts. This chain links TRBV28 with TRBJ2-7; D gene ambiguous. Germline assignment: CDR1 MDHEN and CDR2 SYDVKM. There are 12 residues in the CDR3. The germline V and J ends were trimmed by 3 bases and 4 bases, with 7 bases remaining between them. CDR3 bases: TGTGCCAGCAGTTTTGGAGAGTACGAGCAGTACTTC. The encoded protein is CASSFGEYEQYF.

This clonotype has just a few counts. The rearrangement joins TRBV7-2 to TRBJ1-6; possibly TRBD1 for D (6 bases). V was cut by 5 bases and J by 5 bases, with 16 bases left in between. The CDR3 covers 16 residues. The germline V gene has CDR1 SGHTA and CDR2 FQGNSA. CDR3 nucleotide sequence: TGTGCCAGCAGCCAAGCGGGGGCGAGTAATAATTCACCCCTCCACTTT. This translates into CASSQAGASNNSPLHF.

This clonotype appeared a few times. This rearrangement joins TRBV13 to TRBJ1-2; D is undetermined. Germline CDR1 reads PRHDT; CDR2 reads FYEKMQ (reference sequence). The CDR3 loop spans 13 amino acids. Deletions cut 4 bases from V and 6 bases from J, with 12 bases between. CDR3: CASSSPTADGYTF. The CDR3 bases are TGTGCCAGCAGCTCCCCCACGGCGGATGGCTACACCTTC.

This clonotype occurred many times. V usage is TRBV7-2 and J usage is TRBJ2-5; D may be TRBD1 or TRBD2 (6 bases each). Trimming removed 5 bases at V and 2 bases at J, with 12 bases between. The CDR3 is 14 amino acids. CDR1 and CDR2 from the germline V gene are SGHTA and FQGNSA. CDR3 region: CASSHGGSQETQYF. CDR3 coding DNA: TGTGCCAGCAGCCACGGGGGCAGTCAAGAGACCCAGTACTTC. Drawing the rest from reference TRBV7-2 and TRBJ2-5, the complete variable domain is GAGVSQSPSNKVTEKGKDVELRCDPISGHTALYWYRQSLGQGLEFLIYFQGNSAPDKSGLPSDRFSAERTGGSVSTLTIQRTQQEDSAVYLCASSHGGSQETQYFGPGTRLLVL.

This chain uses TRBV28 with TRBJ1-5, with 7 bases fitting TRBD1. The CDR3 sequence is 16 residues long. V lost 4 bases to trimming and J lost 5 bases; unmatched junction nucleotides: 11. Germline CDR1 is MDHEN and CDR2 is SYDVKM. This CDR3 is CASSWRQGQLYQPQHF. As DNA, the CDR3 is TGTGCCAGCAGTTGGCGCCAGGGACAGCTCTATCAGCCCCAGCATTTT.

This clonotype was recorded many times. The chain joins TRBV6-1 to TRBJ2-1; tentative D call: TRBD1 (7 bases). The germline V and J ends were trimmed by 3 bases and 4 bases, with 10 bases remaining between them. CDR1 and CDR2 (germline): MNHNS, SASEGT. This CDR3 region has 14 residues. The CDR3 coding sequence is TGTGCCAGCAGTGACAGGGGGGATTACAATGAGCAGTTCTTC. It encodes CASSDRGDYNEQFF.

The table lists this clonotype with a few counts. V is TRBV6-6 and J is TRBJ2-3; 9 bases line up with TRBD2. The junction had 8 bases not matched to a gene; V was cut back by 5 bases and J by 5 bases. Germline CDR1 is MNHNY and CDR2 is SVGAGI (reference sequence). The CDR3 runs 15 residues. Here the CDR3 reads CASSLLAGGLDTQYF. CDR3 nucleotide sequence: TGTGCCAGCAGTCTACTCGCGGGGGGGTTAGATACGCAGTATTTT.

V is TRBV30 and J is TRBJ1-6, with TRBD1 matching 7 bases. The CDR3 is made up of 16 amino acids. Germline trimming cut 8 bases from V and 5 bases from J; bases unmatched to any gene: 15. The germline CDR1 and CDR2 sequences are GTSNPN and SVGIG (reference sequence). For the CDR3, the DNA is TGTGCCGCAAAACGCCAAGACAGGGCAAATAATTCACCCCTCCACTTT. Amino acids: CAAKRQDRANNSPLHF. Looking up the rest from reference TRBV30 and TRBJ1-6 gives the full variable domain: SQTIHQWPATLVQPVGSPLSLECTVEGTSNPNLYWYRQAAGRGLQLLFYSVGIGQISSEVPQNLSASRPQDRQFILSSKKLLLSDSGFYLCAAKRQDRANNSPLHFGNGTRLTVT.

This clonotype has just a few counts. The genes are TRBV20-1 and TRBJ2-7, with a possible D match to TRBD1 (6 bases). The CDR3 loop spans 12 amino acids. Trimming left V 6 bases short and J 4 bases short, with 13 bases between. CDR1 is DFQATT and CDR2 is SNEGSKA in the germline V gene (reference sequence). The CDR3 reads CSADKGEYEQYF. CDR3 nucleotide sequence: TGCAGTGCGGACAAGGGGGAATACGAGCAGTACTTC.

The rearrangement joins TRBV20-1 to TRBJ1-6; 7 bases align to TRBD1. The CDR3 is 14 amino acids. The trim removed 1 base at V and 12 bases at J, leaving 9 bases unmatched. The germline V gene encodes CDR1 DFQATT and CDR2 SNEGSKA (reference sequence). In DNA, the CDR3 is TGCAGTGCTAGAGGACAGGGAGAGGTGGGACCCCTCCACTTT. Translated: CSARGQGEVGPLHF.

This clonotype was observed at least ten times. The chain combines TRBV7-9 with TRBJ2-3; D is unclear. Germline CDR1 SEHNR, CDR2 FQNEAQ (reference sequence). The CDR3 runs to 14 residues. V was pared by 1 base and J by 2 bases, with 7 bases between. This CDR3 reads CASSLERSTDTQYF. The CDR3 region has the DNA TGTGCCAGCAGCTTAGAGAGGTCCACAGATACGCAGTATTTT.